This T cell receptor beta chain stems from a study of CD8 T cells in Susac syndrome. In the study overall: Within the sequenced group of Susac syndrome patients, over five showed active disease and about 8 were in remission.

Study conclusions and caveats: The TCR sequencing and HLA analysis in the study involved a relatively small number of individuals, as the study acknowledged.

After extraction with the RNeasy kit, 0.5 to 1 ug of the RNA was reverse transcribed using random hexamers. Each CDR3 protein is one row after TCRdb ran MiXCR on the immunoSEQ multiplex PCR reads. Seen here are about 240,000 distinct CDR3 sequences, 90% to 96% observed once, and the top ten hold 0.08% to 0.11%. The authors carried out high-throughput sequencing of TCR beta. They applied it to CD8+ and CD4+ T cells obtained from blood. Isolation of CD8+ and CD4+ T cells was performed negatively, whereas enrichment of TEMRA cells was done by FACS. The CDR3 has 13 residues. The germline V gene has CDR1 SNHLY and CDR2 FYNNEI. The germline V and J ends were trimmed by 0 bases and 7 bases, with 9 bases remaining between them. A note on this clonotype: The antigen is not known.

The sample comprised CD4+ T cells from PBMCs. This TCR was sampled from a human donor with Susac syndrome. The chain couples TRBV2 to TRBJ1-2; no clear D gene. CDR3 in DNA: TGTGCCAGCAGTGAAGCGCGGGTAGTTGGCTACACCTTC. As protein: CASSEARVVGYTF.